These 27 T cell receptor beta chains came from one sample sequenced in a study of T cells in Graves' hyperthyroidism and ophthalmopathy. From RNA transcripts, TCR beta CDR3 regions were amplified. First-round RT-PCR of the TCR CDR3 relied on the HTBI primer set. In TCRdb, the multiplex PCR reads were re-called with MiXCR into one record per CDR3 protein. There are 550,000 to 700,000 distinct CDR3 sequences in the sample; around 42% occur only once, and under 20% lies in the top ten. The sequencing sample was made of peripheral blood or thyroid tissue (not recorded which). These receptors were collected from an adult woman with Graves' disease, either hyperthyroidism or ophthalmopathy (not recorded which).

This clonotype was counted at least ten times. The CDR3 DNA reads as TGTGCCAGCAGCCCGTTCCGCCTCTCTCAGGATTCACCCCTCCACTTT. Amino acids: CASSPFRLSQDSPLHF. The V and J genes are TRBV28 and TRBJ1-6; D call uncertain. The germline V and J ends were trimmed by 6 bases and 8 bases, with 20 bases remaining between them. This CDR3 has 16 residues. Germline-derived CDR1 and CDR2 are MDHEN and SYDVKM.

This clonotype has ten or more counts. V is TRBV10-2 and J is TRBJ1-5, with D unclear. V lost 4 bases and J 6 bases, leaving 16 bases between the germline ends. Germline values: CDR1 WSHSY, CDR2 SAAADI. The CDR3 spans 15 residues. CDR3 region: CASSVNEGTAQPQHF. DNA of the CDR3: TGCGCCAGCAGTGTAAACGAGGGAACGGCTCAGCCCCAGCATTTT.

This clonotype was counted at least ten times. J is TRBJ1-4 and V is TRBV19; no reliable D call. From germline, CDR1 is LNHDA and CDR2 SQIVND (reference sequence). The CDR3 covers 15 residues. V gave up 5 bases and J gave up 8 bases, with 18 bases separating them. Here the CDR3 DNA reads TGTGCCAGTAGTTCGGACGGTTACGTGAGAGAAAAACTGTTTTTT. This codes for CASSSDGYVREKLFF.

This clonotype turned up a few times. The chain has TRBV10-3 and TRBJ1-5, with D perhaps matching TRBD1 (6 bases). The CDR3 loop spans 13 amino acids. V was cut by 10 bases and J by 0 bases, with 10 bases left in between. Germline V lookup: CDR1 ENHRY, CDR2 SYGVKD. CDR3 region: CATGTPSNQPQHF. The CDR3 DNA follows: TGTGCCACCGGGACACCTAGCAATCAGCCCCAGCATTTT.

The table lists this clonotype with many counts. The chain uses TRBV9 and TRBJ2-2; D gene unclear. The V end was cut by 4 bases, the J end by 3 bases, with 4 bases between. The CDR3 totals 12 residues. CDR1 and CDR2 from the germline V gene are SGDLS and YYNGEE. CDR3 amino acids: CASSPHTGELFF. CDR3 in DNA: TGTGCCAGCAGCCCTCACACCGGGGAGCTGTTTTTT.

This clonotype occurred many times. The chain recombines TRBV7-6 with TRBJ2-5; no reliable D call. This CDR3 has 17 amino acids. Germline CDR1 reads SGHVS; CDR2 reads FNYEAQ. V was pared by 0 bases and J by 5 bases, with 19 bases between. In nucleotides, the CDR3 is TGTGCCAGCAGCTTAGCCACCAGGCTCGGTGAATTGGAGACCCAGTACTTC. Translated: CASSLATRLGELETQYF.

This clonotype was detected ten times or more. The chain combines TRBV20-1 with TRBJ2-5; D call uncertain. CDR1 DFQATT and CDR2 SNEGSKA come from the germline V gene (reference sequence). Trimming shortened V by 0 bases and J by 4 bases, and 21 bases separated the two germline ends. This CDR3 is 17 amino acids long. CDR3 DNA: TGCAGTGCTAGAGATGACATCCGGGCCAGAGCAGGAGAGACCCAGTACTTC. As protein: CSARDDIRARAGETQYF.

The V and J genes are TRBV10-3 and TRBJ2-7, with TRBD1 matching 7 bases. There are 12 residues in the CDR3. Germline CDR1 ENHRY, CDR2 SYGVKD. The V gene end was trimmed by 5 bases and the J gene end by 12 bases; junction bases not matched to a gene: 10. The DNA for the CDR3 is TGTGCCATCAGTTCACAGGGGCCTAGGCGGTACTTC. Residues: CAISSQGPRRYF.

CDR3 DNA: TGCAGTGCTAGATCGGGGGAACGGTACACCTTC. It is translated as CSARSGERYTF. The V and J genes are TRBV20-1 and TRBJ1-2, with D possibly matching TRBD1 (5 bases). The CDR3 sequence is 11 residues long. The germline V gene encodes CDR1 DFQATT and CDR2 SNEGSKA (reference sequence). Trimming pared 2 bases from V and 11 bases from J, leaving 12 bases between.

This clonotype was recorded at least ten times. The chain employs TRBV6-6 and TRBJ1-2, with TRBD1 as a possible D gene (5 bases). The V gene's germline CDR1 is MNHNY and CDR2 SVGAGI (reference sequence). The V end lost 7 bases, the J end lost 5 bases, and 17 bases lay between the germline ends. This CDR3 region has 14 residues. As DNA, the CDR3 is TGTGCCAGCACCGGGGGAGGGGCTGAGTATGGCTACACCTTC. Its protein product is CASTGGGAEYGYTF.

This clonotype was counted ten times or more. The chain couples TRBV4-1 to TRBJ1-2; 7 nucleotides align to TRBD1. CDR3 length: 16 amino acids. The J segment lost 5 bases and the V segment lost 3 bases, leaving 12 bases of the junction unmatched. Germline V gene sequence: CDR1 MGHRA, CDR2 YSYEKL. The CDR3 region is CASSHRLRGRRYGYTF. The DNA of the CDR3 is TGCGCCAGCAGCCATCGTCTAAGGGGGCGCCGGTATGGCTACACCTTC.

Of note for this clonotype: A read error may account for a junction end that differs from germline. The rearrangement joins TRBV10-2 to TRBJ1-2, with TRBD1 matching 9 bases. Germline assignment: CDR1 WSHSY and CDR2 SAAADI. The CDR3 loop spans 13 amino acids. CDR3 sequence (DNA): TGTGCCAGCAGTCCCTGGGACAGGGACGGCTACACCTTC. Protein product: CASSPWDRDGYTF.

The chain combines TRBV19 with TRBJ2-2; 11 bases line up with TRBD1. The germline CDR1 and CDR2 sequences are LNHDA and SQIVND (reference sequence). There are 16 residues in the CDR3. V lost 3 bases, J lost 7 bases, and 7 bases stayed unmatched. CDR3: CASSMDRGHSYGELFF. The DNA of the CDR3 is TGTGCCAGTAGTATGGACAGGGGGCATTCGTACGGGGAGCTGTTTTTT.

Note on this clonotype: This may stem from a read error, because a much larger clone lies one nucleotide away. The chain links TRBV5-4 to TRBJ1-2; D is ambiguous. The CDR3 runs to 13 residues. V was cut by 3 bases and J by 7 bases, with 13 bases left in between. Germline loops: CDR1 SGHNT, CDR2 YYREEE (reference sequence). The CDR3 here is CASSSELTGGYTF. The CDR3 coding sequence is TGTGCCAGCAGCTCCGAGCTTACGGGTGGCTACACCTTC. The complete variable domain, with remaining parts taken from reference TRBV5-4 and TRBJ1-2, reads ETGVTQSPTHLIKTRGQQVTLRCSSQSGHNTVSWYQQALGQGPQFIFQYYREEENGRGNFPPRFSGLQFPNYSSELNVNALELDDSALYLCASSSELTGGYTFGSGTRLTVV.

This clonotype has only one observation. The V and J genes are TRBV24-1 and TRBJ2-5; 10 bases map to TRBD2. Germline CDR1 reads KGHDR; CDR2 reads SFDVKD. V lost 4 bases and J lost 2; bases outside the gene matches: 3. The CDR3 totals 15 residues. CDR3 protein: CATSEWGLAQETQYF. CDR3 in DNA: TGTGCCACCAGTGAATGGGGACTAGCGCAAGAGACCCAGTACTTC.

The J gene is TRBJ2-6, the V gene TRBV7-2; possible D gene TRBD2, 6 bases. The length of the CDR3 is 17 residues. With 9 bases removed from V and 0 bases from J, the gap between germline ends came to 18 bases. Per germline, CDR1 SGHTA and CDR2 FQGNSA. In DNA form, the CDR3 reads TGTGCCAGTAGCCCCCGTGGGGGGTACTCTGGGGCCAACGTCCTGACTTTC. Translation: CASSPRGGYSGANVLTF.

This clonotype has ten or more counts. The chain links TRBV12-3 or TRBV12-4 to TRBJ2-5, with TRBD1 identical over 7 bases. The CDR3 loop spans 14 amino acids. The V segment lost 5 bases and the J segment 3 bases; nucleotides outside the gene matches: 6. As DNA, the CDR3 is TGTGCCAGCAGTCCGGACGGGACAGAAGAGACCCAGTACTTC. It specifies CASSPDGTEETQYF.

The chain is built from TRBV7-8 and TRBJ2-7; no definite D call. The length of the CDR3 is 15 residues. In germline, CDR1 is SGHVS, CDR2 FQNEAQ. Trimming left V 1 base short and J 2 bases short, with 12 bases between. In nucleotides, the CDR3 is TGTGCCAGCAGCTTAGATTTGGCCGGACCCTACGAGCAGTACTTC. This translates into CASSLDLAGPYEQYF.

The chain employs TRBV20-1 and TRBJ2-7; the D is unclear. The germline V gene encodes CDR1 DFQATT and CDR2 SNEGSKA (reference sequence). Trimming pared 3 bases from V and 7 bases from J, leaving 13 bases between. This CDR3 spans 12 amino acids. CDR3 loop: CSASEVGNEQYF. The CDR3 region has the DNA TGCAGTGCTAGCGAGGTGGGGAATGAGCAGTACTTC.

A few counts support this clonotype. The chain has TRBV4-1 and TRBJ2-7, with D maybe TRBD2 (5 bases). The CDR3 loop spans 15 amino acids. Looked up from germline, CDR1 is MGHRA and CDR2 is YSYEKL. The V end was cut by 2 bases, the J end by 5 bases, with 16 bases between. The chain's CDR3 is CASSQTHSVGNEQYF. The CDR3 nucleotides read TGCGCCAGCAGCCAAACCCACTCAGTCGGGAACGAGCAGTACTTC.

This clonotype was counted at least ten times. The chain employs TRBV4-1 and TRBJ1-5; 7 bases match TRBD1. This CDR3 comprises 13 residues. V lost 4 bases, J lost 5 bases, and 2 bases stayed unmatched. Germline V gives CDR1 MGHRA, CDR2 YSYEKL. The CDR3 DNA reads TGCGCCAGCAGCCGGACAGGATATCAGCCCCAGCATTTT. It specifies CASSRTGYQPQHF.

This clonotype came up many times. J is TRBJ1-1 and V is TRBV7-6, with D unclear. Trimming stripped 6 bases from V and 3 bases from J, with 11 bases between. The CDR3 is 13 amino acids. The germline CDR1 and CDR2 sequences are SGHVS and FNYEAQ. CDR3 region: CASRLWSYTEAFF. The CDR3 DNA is TGTGCCAGCAGACTCTGGAGTTACACTGAAGCTTTCTTT.

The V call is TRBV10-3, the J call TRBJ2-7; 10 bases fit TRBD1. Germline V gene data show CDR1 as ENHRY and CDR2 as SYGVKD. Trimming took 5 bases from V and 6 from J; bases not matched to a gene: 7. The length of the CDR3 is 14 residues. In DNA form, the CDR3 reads TGTGCCATCAGTAGGGACAGGGGCATTAGCGAGCAGTACTTC. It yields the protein CAISRDRGISEQYF.

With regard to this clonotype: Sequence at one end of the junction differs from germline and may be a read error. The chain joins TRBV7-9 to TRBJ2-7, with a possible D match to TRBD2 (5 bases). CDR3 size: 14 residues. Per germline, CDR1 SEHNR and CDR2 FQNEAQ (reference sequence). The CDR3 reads CASSPKSNTGELYF. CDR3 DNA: TGTGCCAGCAGCCCGAAGTCGAACACCGGGGAGCTGTACTTC. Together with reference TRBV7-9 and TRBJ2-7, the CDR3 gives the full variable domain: DTGVSQNPRHKITKRGQNVTFRCDPISEHNRLYWYRQTLGQGPEFLTYFQNEAQLEKSRLLSDRFSAERPKGSFSTLEIQRTEQGDSAMYLCASSPKSNTGELYFGPGTRLTVT.

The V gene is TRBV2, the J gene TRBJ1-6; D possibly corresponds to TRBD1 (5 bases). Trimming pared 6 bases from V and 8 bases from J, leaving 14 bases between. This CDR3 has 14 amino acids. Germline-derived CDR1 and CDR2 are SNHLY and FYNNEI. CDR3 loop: CASREGIVHSPLHF. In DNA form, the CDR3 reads TGTGCCAGCAGGGAGGGGATCGTACATTCACCCCTCCACTTT.

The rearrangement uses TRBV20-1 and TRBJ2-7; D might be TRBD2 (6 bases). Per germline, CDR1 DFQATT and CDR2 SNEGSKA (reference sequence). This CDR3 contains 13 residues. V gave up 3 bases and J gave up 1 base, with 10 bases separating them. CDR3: CSASGLQSYEQYF. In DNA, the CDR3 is TGCAGTGCTAGTGGACTACAATCCTACGAGCAGTACTTC.

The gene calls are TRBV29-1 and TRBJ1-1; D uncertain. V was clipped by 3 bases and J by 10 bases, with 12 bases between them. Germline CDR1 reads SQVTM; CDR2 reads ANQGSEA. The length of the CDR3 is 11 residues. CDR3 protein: CSVEGGKGAFF. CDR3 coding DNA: TGCAGCGTTGAGGGAGGGAAAGGAGCTTTCTTT.